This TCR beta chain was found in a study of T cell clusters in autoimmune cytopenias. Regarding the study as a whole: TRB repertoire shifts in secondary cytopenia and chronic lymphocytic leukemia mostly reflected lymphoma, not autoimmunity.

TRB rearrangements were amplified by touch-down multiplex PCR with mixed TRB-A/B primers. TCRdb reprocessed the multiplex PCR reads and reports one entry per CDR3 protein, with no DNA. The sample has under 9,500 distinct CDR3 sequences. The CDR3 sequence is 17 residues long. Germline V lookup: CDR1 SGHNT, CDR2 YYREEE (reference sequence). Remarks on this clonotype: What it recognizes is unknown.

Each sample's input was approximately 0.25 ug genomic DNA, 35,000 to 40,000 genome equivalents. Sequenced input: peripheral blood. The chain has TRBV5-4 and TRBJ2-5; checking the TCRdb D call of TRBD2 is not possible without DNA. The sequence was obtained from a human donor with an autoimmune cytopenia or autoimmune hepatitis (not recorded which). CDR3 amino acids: CASSPSLAGGSRETQYF.